This entry lists 25 T cell receptor beta chains sequenced from one sample in a study of T cell changes during pregnancy in multiple sclerosis. The protocol was immunoSEQ multiplex PCR, while the TCRdb copy is restricted to in-frame clones and leaves out a portion. The sample has 40,000 to 50,000 clones; about 90% are singletons. The sequencing used CD4+ T cells from peripheral blood mononuclear cells, collected after pregnancy. Receptor source: a female donor in good health, enrolled as a control in a pregnancy study.

The chain carries TRBV9 and TRBJ2-5; 7 nucleotides align to TRBD1. Germline values: CDR1 SGDLS, CDR2 YYNGEE. V was pared by 0 bases and J by 5 bases, with 4 bases of the junction left unmatched. The CDR3 covers 14 residues. CDR3 sequence (DNA): TGTGCCAGCAGCGTAGGTAGGGGGCGTGAGACCCAGTACTTC. Translating it yields CASSVGRGRETQYF.

The rearrangement uses TRBV4-2 and TRBJ2-1; D gene unclear. The CDR3 consists of 13 residues. The germline V gene has CDR1 LGHNA and CDR2 YNFKEQ. The V end was cut by 0 bases, the J end by 7 bases, with 7 bases between. CDR3 bases: TGTGCCAGCAGCCAAGACACTTGGAATGAGCAGTTCTTC. Encoded protein: CASSQDTWNEQFF.

The J gene is TRBJ1-5, the V gene TRBV6-1; D not resolved. Germline-derived CDR1 and CDR2 are MNHNS and SASEGT. The CDR3 is 15 residues long. V was clipped by 5 bases and J by 6 bases, with 17 bases between them. The CDR3 protein is CASSFPGSPGQPQHF. The CDR3 region has the DNA TGTGCCAGCAGTTTTCCTGGGAGCCCCGGTCAGCCCCAGCATTTT.

This chain joins TRBV27 and TRBJ2-7; D is perhaps TRBD2 (6 bases). The germline V gene has CDR1 MNHEY and CDR2 SMNVEV (reference sequence). The V gene lost 8 bases and the J gene lost 6 bases, with 14 bases spanning the gap. This CDR3 region has 12 residues. CDR3 in DNA: TGTGCCAGCGGGAGGCTTGAGGGCGAGCAGTACTTC. Amino acid sequence: CASGRLEGEQYF.

The chain employs TRBV7-3 and TRBJ2-1; D may be TRBD2 (5 bases). Germline CDR1 is SGHTA and CDR2 is FQGTGA. CDR3 length: 14 residues. With 8 bases removed from V and 6 bases from J, the gap between germline ends came to 17 bases. The CDR3 coding sequence is TGTGCCAGCGCTGGCGGGCCGATTCCCAATGAGCAGTTCTTC. This codes for CASAGGPIPNEQFF.

The chain is built from TRBV6-5 and TRBJ2-7, with TRBD1 matching over 7 bases. CDR3 length: 15 residues. The trim removed 10 bases at V and 4 bases at J, leaving 16 bases unmatched. Germline assignment: CDR1 MNHEY and CDR2 SVGAGI. CDR3 residues: CATLHWGQSNYEQYF. CDR3 coding DNA: TGTGCCACCCTCCATTGGGGACAGTCTAATTACGAGCAGTACTTC.

As concerns this clone: A junction boundary mismatches the germline segment, possibly from a read error. The chain has TRBV5-4 and TRBJ1-4, with 8 bases fitting TRBD1. The CDR3 contains 14 residues. Per the germline V gene, CDR1 is SGHNT and CDR2 is YYREEE (reference sequence). The CDR3 loop reads CASSLDRDREKLFF. For the CDR3, the DNA is TGTGCCAGCAGTTTGGACAGGGATAGGGAAAAACTGTTTTTT.

This sequence joins TRBV4-1 and TRBJ2-3; D gene uncertain. Trimming cost V 1 base and J 4 bases, with 3 bases left between them. Germline-derived CDR1 and CDR2 are MGHRA and YSYEKL. The CDR3 length is 12 residues. The CDR3 region is CASSQAADTQYF. The CDR3 coding sequence is TGCGCCAGCAGCCAAGCGGCAGATACGCAGTATTTT.

This clone was recorded once. The V and J genes are TRBV19 and TRBJ1-3, with 10 nucleotides matching TRBD1. The trim removed 6 bases at V and 2 bases at J, leaving 10 bases unmatched. The CDR3 is 17 residues long. Germline V gene lookup returns CDR1 LNHDA and CDR2 SQIVND (reference sequence). The CDR3 coding sequence is TGTGCCAGTAGGATCACGGGACAGGGGTTTGCTGGAAACACCATATATTTT. It specifies CASRITGQGFAGNTIYF.

The J gene is TRBJ1-2, the V gene TRBV7-2; D perhaps matches TRBD1 (6 bases). V lost 1 base to trimming and J lost 8 bases, with 20 bases between them. This CDR3 is 16 amino acids long. CDR1 and CDR2 (germline): SGHTA, FQGNSA. The CDR3, as DNA: TGTGCCAGCAGCTTAGGCGCAGGGGATTCTTGGAGAGGCTACACCTTC. Protein sequence: CASSLGAGDSWRGYTF. The whole variable domain, filled in from reference TRBV7-2 and TRBJ1-2, reads GAGVSQSPSNKVTEKGKDVELRCDPISGHTALYWYRQSLGQGLEFLIYFQGNSAPDKSGLPSDRFSAERTGGSVSTLTIQRTQQEDSAVYLCASSLGAGDSWRGYTFGSGTRLTVV.

V usage is TRBV28 and J usage is TRBJ1-3; 8 bases are a match to TRBD1. V trimming: 6 bases; J trimming: 0 bases; junction bases outside the gene matches: 4. The CDR3 is made up of 15 amino acids. Germline V CDR1 and CDR2: MDHEN, SYDVKM. The CDR3 loop is CASSTGGSSGNTIYF. CDR3 in DNA: TGTGCCAGCAGCACAGGGGGTTCCTCTGGAAACACCATATATTTT. Looking up the rest from reference TRBV28 and TRBJ1-3 gives the full variable domain: DVKVTQSSRYLVKRTGEKVFLECVQDMDHENMFWYRQDPGLGLRLIYFSYDVKMKEKGDIPEGYSVSREKKERFSLILESASTNQTSMYLCASSTGGSSGNTIYFGEGSWLTVV.

The V and J genes are TRBV19 and TRBJ2-3, with TRBD1 identical over 7 bases. Germline V gene data show CDR1 as LNHDA and CDR2 as SQIVND (reference sequence). V lost 1 base to trimming and J lost 2 bases; unmatched junction nucleotides: 3. The CDR3 has 15 amino acids. The CDR3 DNA sequence: TGTGCCAGTAGTATAGGGGACAGTCCCACAGATACGCAGTATTTT. Protein product: CASSIGDSPTDTQYF.

In DNA, the CDR3 is TGTGCCAGCAGTTTCCCCGGGGGTCGGGGCTACACCTTC. This codes for CASSFPGGRGYTF. The rearrangement uses TRBV27 and TRBJ1-2; the D gene is possibly TRBD1 (5 bases). The CDR3 consists of 13 residues. Germline CDR1 MNHEY, CDR2 SMNVEV (reference sequence). Trimming removed 3 bases at V and 8 bases at J, with 13 bases between.

This chain joins TRBV19 and TRBJ1-2, with 7 nucleotides matching TRBD1. Germline V gene data show CDR1 as LNHDA and CDR2 as SQIVND (reference sequence). The CDR3 has 16 residues. After removal of 6 bases from V and 4 bases from J, the junction contained 14 bases not matched to a gene. The CDR3 DNA reads as TGTGCCAGTAGGGAGACCGGGACAGAAAGTTCCTATGGCTACACCTTC. Protein: CASRETGTESSYGYTF.

This rearrangement joins TRBV21-1 to TRBJ2-1; the table gives TRBD2 as D, unverified against the DNA. TRBV21-1 is a known pseudogene. The CDR3 spans 17 residues. The DNA for the CDR3 is TGTGCCAGCAGCGAAAAGCGACGGACTAGCCCATACAATGAGCAGTTCTTC. Translated, it gives CASSEKRRTSPYNEQFF.

The chain carries TRBV4-1 and TRBJ2-1; 7 nucleotides align to TRBD1. Germline V gene lookup returns CDR1 MGHRA and CDR2 YSYEKL. J was trimmed by 4 bases and V by 4 bases; bases with no gene match: 7. The CDR3 is made up of 15 amino acids. This CDR3 reads CASSLGQVGYNEQFF. The CDR3, as DNA: TGCGCCAGCAGCCTCGGACAGGTAGGATACAATGAGCAGTTCTTC.

This clone was observed a few times. The J gene is TRBJ1-1, the V gene TRBV7-9, with D possibly matching TRBD1 (5 bases). This CDR3 has 14 amino acids. From germline, CDR1 is SEHNR and CDR2 FQNEAQ (reference sequence). V was cut by 3 bases and J by 0 bases, with 8 bases left in between. CDR3 region: CASSLEGMNTEAFF. CDR3 DNA: TGTGCCAGCAGCTTGGAGGGGATGAACACTGAAGCTTTCTTT. The full variable domain, rest sourced from reference TRBV7-9 and TRBJ1-1, is DTGVSQNPRHKITKRGQNVTFRCDPISEHNRLYWYRQTLGQGPEFLTYFQNEAQLEKSRLLSDRFSAERPKGSFSTLEIQRTEQGDSAMYLCASSLEGMNTEAFFGQGTRLTVV.

The chain recombines TRBV29-1 with TRBJ2-7; 8 positions agree with TRBD1. With 6 bases clipped from V and 6 bases from J, the junction kept 10 bases outside the gene matches. The CDR3 extends over 13 amino acids. In germline, CDR1 is SQVTM, CDR2 ANQGSEA. In DNA, the CDR3 is TGCAGCGTCCTCCGCGGACAGGGCGGCGAGCAGTACTTC. Residues: CSVLRGQGGEQYF.

This clone was seen once. The rearrangement links TRBV7-2 to TRBJ1-5; D possibly corresponds to TRBD1 (5 bases). Trimming left V 0 bases short and J 5 bases short, with 17 bases between. Germline V gene sequence: CDR1 SGHTA, CDR2 FQGNSA. The CDR3 extends over 17 amino acids. CDR3 in DNA: TGTGCCAGCAGCTTAGCGCGCGGGGGTTGGGGTGATCAGCCCCAGCATTTT. Translated: CASSLARGGWGDQPQHF.

The chain links TRBV5-4 to TRBJ2-7; maybe TRBD1 (6 bases). This CDR3 comprises 13 residues. CDR1 and CDR2 (germline): SGHNT, YYREEE (reference sequence). The germline V and J ends were trimmed by 4 bases and 3 bases, with 11 bases remaining between them. The CDR3 loop reads CASSGGHLYEQYF. CDR3 sequence (DNA): TGTGCCAGCAGCGGGGGACATCTCTACGAGCAGTACTTC.

This clone was recorded once. The chain uses TRBV4-1 and TRBJ1-4; 10 positions match TRBD1. Germline V lookup: CDR1 MGHRA, CDR2 YSYEKL. V was clipped by 1 base and J by 8 bases; unmatched bases: 4. There are 15 residues in the CDR3. CDR3 region: CASSQAGTGDEKLFF. CDR3 DNA sequence: TGCGCCAGCAGCCAAGCCGGGACAGGGGACGAAAAACTGTTTTTT.

This clone came up a few times. CDR3 DNA: TGTGCTAGTGGTGCTGGACAGGGGGTTGAGCAGTTCTTC. It codes for CASGAGQGVEQFF. V and J are TRBV12-5 and TRBJ2-1; TRBD1 aligns across 10 bases. The V segment lost 5 bases and the J segment 9 bases; nucleotides outside the gene matches: 4. This CDR3 has 13 residues. The germline gives CDR1 LGHNT, CDR2 FRNRAP.

The chain recombines TRBV28 with TRBJ2-5, with 13 bases matching TRBD2. The CDR3 runs to 16 residues. Looked up from germline, CDR1 is MDHEN and CDR2 is SYDVKM. Trimming at V came to 8 bases and at J to 4 bases, leaving 10 bases not matched to a gene. The CDR3 loop is CASRTSGGTRRETQYF. CDR3 DNA: TGTGCCAGCCGGACTAGCGGGGGAACGAGGAGAGAGACCCAGTACTTC.

V usage is TRBV4-1 and J usage is TRBJ2-7; 9 bases fit TRBD1. J was trimmed by 3 bases and V by 4 bases; bases with no gene match: 10. The germline CDR1 and CDR2 sequences are MGHRA and YSYEKL. The CDR3 loop spans 16 amino acids. CDR3 loop: CASSRRVLDRGYEQYF. For the CDR3, the DNA is TGCGCCAGCAGCCGCCGCGTTTTGGACAGGGGCTACGAGCAGTACTTC.

A few counts support this clone. The chain couples TRBV25-1 to TRBJ2-3; 9 nucleotides match TRBD1. Germline V gives CDR1 MGHDK, CDR2 SYGVNS. V lost 8 bases to trimming and J lost 7 bases; unmatched junction nucleotides: 13. CDR3 length equals 15 residues. CDR3 sequence (DNA): TGTGCCAGCGGCAACTCGGGACAGGGTGTGCATACGCAGTATTTT. Residues: CASGNSGQGVHTQYF.